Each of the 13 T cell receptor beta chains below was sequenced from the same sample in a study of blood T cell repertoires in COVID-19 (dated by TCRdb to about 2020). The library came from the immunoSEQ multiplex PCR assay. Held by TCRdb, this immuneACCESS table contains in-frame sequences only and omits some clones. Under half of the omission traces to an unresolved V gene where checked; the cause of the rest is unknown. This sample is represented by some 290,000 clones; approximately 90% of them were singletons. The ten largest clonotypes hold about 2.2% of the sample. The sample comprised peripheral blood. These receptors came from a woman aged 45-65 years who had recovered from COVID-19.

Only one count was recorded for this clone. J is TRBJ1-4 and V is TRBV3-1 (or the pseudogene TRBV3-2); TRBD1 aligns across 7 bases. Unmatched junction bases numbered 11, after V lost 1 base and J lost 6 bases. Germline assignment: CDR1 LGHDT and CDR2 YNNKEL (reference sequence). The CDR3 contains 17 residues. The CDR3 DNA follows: TGTGCCAGCAGCCAAGGAGAAACAGGGGTGTTATATGAAAAACTGTTTTTT. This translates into CASSQGETGVLYEKLFF.

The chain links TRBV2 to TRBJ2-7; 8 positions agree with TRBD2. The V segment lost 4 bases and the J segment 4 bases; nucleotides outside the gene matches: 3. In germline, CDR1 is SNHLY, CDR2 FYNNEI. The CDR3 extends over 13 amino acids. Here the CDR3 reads CASSGGLGYEQYF. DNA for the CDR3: TGTGCCAGCAGTGGGGGACTAGGTTACGAGCAGTACTTC.

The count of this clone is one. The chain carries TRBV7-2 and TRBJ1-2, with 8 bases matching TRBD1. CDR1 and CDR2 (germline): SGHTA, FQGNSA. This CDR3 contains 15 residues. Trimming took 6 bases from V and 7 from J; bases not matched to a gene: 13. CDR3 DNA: TGTGCCAGCAGAATCTCCTGGCAGGGGGCAAGTGGCTACACCTTC. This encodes CASRISWQGASGYTF.

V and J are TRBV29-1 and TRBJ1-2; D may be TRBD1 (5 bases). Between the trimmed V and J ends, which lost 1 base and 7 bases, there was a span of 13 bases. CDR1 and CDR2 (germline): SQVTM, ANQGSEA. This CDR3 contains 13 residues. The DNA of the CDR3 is TGCAGCGTTGAAGGCCAGGGTTACGGTGGCTACACCTTC. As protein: CSVEGQGYGGYTF.

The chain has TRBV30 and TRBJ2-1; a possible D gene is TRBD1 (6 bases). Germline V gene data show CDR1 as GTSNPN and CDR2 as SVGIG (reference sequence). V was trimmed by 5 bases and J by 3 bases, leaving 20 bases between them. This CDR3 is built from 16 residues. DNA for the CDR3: TGTGCCTGGGGCCCAAAGGGGCCAGGGGTCTACAATGAGCAGTTCTTC. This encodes CAWGPKGPGVYNEQFF.

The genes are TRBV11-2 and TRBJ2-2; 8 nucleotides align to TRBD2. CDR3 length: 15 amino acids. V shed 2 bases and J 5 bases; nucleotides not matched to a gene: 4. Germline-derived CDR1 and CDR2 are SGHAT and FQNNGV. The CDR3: CASSLTGGQTGELFF. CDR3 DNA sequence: TGTGCCAGCAGCTTAACGGGGGGGCAGACCGGGGAGCTGTTTTTT.

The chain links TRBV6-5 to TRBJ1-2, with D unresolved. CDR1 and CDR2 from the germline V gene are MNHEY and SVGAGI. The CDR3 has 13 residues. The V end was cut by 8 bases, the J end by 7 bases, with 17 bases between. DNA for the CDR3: TGTGCCAGCTCGACATCGACACCTTTTGGCTACACCTTC. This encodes CASSTSTPFGYTF.

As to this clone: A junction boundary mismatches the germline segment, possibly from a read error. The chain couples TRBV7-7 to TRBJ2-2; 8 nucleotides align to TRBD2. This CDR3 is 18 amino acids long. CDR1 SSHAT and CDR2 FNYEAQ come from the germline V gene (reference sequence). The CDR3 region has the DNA TGTGCTAGCAGCCCCCATTTCAGCGGGAGTACGGGCACCGGGGAGCTGTTTTTT. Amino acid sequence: CASSPHFSGSTGTGELFF.

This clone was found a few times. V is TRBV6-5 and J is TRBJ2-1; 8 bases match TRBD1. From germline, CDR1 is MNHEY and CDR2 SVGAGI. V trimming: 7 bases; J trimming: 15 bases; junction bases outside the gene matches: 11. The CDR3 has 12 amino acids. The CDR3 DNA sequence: TGTGCCAGCACAAGAGGACAGGGAGCGCGGTTCTTC. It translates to CASTRGQGARFF.

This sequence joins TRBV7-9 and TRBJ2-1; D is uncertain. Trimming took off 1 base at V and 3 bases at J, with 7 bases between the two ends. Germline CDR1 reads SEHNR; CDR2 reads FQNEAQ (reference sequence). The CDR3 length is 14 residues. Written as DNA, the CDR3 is TGTGCCAGCAGCTTAGTTCGCAGCTACAATGAGCAGTTCTTC. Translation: CASSLVRSYNEQFF.

The CDR3 bases are TGTGCCAGCAGCAAAGCGATAGAGGGACAGGGGTCTGAAGCTTTCTTT. Amino acid sequence: CASSKAIEGQGSEAFF. V gene TRBV21-1 combines with J gene TRBJ1-1; TRBD1 is the table's D call, not checked against the DNA. TRBV21-1 is given as a pseudogene. The CDR3 has 16 residues.

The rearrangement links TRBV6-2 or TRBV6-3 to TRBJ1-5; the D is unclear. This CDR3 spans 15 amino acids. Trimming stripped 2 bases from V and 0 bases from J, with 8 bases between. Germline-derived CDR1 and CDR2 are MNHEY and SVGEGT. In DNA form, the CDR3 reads TGTGCCAGCAGTTACGCGTCCTTTAGCAATCAGCCCCAGCATTTT. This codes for CASSYASFSNQPQHF.

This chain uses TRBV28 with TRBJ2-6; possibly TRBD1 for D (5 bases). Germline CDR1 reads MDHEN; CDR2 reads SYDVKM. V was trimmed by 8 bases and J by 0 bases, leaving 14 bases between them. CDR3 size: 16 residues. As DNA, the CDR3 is TGTGCCAGCGAAGAATCAGGGCTCTCTGGGGCCAACGTCCTGACTTTC. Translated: CASEESGLSGANVLTF.